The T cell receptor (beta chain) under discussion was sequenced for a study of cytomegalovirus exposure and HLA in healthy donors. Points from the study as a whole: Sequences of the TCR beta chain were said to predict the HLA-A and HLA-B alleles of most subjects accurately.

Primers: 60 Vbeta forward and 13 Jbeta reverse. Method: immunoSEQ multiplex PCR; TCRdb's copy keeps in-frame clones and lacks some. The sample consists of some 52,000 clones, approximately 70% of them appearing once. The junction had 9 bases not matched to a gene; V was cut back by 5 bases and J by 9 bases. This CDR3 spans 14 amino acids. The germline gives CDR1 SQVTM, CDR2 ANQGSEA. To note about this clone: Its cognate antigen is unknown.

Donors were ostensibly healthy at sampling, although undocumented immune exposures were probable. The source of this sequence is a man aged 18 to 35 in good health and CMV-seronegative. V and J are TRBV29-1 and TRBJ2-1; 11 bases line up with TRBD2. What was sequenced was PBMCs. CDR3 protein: CSVSHRGTSGEQFF. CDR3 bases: TGCAGCGTTAGTCACAGGGGGACTAGCGGTGAGCAGTTCTTC.